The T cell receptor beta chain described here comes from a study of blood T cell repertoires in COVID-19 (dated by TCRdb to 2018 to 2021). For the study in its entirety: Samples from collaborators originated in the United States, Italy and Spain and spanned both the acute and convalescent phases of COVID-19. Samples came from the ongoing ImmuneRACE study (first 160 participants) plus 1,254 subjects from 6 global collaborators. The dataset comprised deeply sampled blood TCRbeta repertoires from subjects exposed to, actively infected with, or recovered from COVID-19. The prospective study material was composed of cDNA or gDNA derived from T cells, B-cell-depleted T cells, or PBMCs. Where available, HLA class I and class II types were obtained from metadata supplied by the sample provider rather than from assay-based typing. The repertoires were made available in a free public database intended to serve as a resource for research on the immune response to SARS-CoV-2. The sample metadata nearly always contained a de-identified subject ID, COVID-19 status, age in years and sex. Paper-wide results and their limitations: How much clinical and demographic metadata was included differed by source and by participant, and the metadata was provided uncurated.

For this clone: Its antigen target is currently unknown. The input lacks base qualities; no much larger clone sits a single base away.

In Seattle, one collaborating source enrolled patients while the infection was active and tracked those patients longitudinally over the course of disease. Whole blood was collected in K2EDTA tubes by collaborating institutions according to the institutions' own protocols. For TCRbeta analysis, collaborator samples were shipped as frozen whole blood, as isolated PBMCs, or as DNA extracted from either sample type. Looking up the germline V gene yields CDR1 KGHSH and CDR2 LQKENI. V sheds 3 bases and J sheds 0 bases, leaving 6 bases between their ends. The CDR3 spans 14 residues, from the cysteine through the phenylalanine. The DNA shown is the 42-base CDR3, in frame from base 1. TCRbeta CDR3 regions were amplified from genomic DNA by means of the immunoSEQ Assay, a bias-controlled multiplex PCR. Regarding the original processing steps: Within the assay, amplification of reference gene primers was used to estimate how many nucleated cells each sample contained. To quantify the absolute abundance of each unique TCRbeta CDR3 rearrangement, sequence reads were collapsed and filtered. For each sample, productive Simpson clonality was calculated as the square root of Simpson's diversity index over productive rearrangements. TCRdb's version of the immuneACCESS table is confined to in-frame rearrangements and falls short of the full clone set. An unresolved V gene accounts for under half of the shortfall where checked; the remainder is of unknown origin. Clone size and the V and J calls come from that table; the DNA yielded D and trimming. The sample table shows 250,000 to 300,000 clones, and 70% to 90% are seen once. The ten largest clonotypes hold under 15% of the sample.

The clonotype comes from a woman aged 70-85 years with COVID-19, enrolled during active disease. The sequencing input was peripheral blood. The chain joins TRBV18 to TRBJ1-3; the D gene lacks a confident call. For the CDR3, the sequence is CASSPLSSGNTIYF. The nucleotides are TGTGCCAGCTCACCCCTTAGCTCTGGAAACACCATATATTTT.